Listed below are T cell receptor beta chains from one sample, sequenced in a study of chemoradiotherapy in HPV16-positive cancers. The protocol was immunoSEQ multiplex PCR, while the TCRdb copy is restricted to in-frame clones and leaves out a portion. The table has about 14,000 clones, approximately 91% seen once. The material was blood, obtained from a patient who underwent chemoradiotherapy. These receptors all stem from a human donor with HPV-associated anogenital cancer. Both conserved end residues are part of each CDR3.

v_call	j_call	cdr3_aa
TRBV9	TRBJ1-1	CASSVAPENTEAFF
TRBV7-9	TRBJ1-1	CASSLVGGHTGTEAFF
TRBV4-1	TRBJ2-5	CASSPEFGTAQETQYF
TRBV7-9	TRBJ1-6	CASSLESGGPIGSLHF
TRBV6-5	TRBJ2-3	CASSKTSGGADTQYF
TRBV28	TRBJ2-1	CASSLGDRGEQFF
TRBV2	TRBJ1-4	CASSERGVDEKLFF
TRBV15	TRBJ2-3	CATRYGYSTDTQYF
TRBV9	TRBJ2-3	CASSVGSGGLSTDTQYF
TRBV2	TRBJ2-1	CASSEAPTSLHEQFF
TRBV5-4	TRBJ2-2	CASSAKGPQEAGELFF
TRBV13	TRBJ2-5	CASSLAPGGRGETQYF
TRBV7-2	TRBJ1-4	CASSPRPPGVAVNEKLFF
TRBV10-2	TRBJ1-1	CASSESLGGTEAFF
TRBV9	TRBJ1-1	CASSIGQGNTEAFF
TRBV7-9	TRBJ2-5	CASSKTRQGGETQYF
TRBV4-1	TRBJ1-5	CASSLTSDQPQHF
TRBV9	TRBJ2-1	CASSSSRSGQGFNEQFF
TRBV5-4	TRBJ2-5	CASSLEGETQYF
TRBV5-4	TRBJ1-2	CASRQKQQNYGYTF
TRBV7-9	TRBJ2-1	CASSFPRGYGEQFF
TRBV5-4	TRBJ2-5	CASSSRIEDPETQYF
TRBV4-1	TRBJ2-1	CASSQDPVGAGLYNEQFF
TRBV5-6	TRBJ1-1	CASSLADRENTEAFF
TRBV9	TRBJ1-6	CASSDSGQGNNSPLHF
TRBV27	TRBJ2-1	CASSLLSSGAYNEQFF
TRBV4-3	TRBJ1-2	CASSQELRTLYGYTF
TRBV5-4	TRBJ2-7	CASSRDPRLYAEQYF
TRBV15	TRBJ2-1	CATSREPTGGQFF
TRBV11-2	TRBJ2-1	CASSLVGSGGNNEQFF
TRBV5-1	TRBJ1-5	CASPQQVPIHQPQHF
TRBV5-8	TRBJ1-5	CASSLKSGRGYSNQPQHF
TRBV28	TRBJ2-1	CASSFPTDRGEDSKQFF
TRBV21-1	TRBJ2-1	CASGPPLGRINNEQFF
TRBV19	TRBJ2-5	CASSQSGVETQYF
TRBV9	TRBJ1-4	CASSVGRQANEKLFF
TRBV9	TRBJ2-1	CASSVQGGATYNEQFF
TRBV28	TRBJ1-1	CASSSLDRVFGGAFF
TRBV6-6	TRBJ1-2	CASGQGALGDGYTF
TRBV5-8	TRBJ1-1	CASSFMGTEAFF
TRBV5-6	TRBJ2-1	CASSFFDLVYYNEQFF
TRBV7-8	TRBJ2-7	CASSLRGIRGLGEQYF
TRBV7-9	TRBJ1-3	CASSLGDTSGNTIYF
TRBV18	-	CASSATETYEQYF
TRBV15	TRBJ2-6	CATSRGWGGSGANVLTF